The 19 T cell receptor beta chains in this list originate from one sample, sequenced in a study of tumor-infiltrating lymphocytes in oesophageal squamous cell carcinoma listed by TCRdb under 2016. Libraries came from PCR. The reads were generated on an Illumina HiSeq 2000. TCRdb itself trimmed the public reads at Q25 with fastp, ran MiXCR and retained productive beta chains. Rows merge per CDR3 protein into single entries with the most common DNA and genes. A total of 3,500 to 4,500 distinct CDR3 sequences appear in this sample, just under 20% of them only once. The top ten clones comprise about 50% of the sample. Sequenced: normal esophageal tissue next to the tumor. These receptors all stem from a male donor with esophageal squamous cell carcinoma.

The table lists this clonotype with many counts. The J gene is TRBJ2-1, the V gene TRBV28; D is unresolved. The tail of the sequence fits TRBJ2-7 better, so the J call may be wrong. The germline V gene encodes CDR1 MDHEN and CDR2 SYDVKM. The CDR3 has 11 amino acids. CDR3 protein: CATQVDYEQYF. DNA for the CDR3: TGTGCCACCCAGGTGGACTACGAGCAGTACTTC.

This clonotype was observed many times. The gene calls are TRBV11-2 and TRBJ2-2; possibly TRBD1 for D (6 bases). V was clipped by 4 bases and J by 3 bases, with 15 bases between them. Germline assignment: CDR1 SGHAT and CDR2 FQNNGV. The CDR3 loop spans 16 amino acids. CDR3 region: CASSYRAVVYTGELFF. The DNA for the CDR3 is TGTGCCAGCAGCTACAGGGCGGTAGTCTACACCGGGGAGCTGTTTTTT.

The V gene is TRBV9, the J gene TRBJ2-3; D tentatively fits TRBD1 or TRBD2 (5 bases each). The J call may be faulty, since TRBJ2-7 better matches the DNA end. Germline values: CDR1 SGDLS, CDR2 YYNGEE. The CDR3 is 15 residues long. The CDR3 DNA reads TGTGCCAGCAGCCCAGGACCCTGGGGGTCCAACGAGCAGTACTTC. This gives the protein CASSPGPWGSNEQYF.

The table lists this clonotype with a few counts. The chain couples TRBV5-1 to TRBJ2-5, with 11 bases matching TRBD2. After removal of 4 bases from V and 5 bases from J, the junction contained 4 bases not matched to a gene. The CDR3 has 14 residues. CDR1 is SGHRS, CDR2 YFSETQ, per germline. CDR3 protein: CASSPSGGRETQYF. In DNA form, the CDR3 reads TGCGCCAGCAGCCCTAGCGGGGGGCGGGAGACCCAGTACTTC. The variable domain in full, completed from reference TRBV5-1 and TRBJ2-5, reads KAGVTQTPRYLIKTRGQQVTLSCSPISGHRSVSWYQQTPGQGLQFLFEYFSETQRNKGNFPGRFSGRQFSNSRSEMNVSTLELGDSALYLCASSPSGGRETQYFGPGTRLLVL.

This clonotype was detected many times. The chain joins TRBV2 to TRBJ2-7; 8 bases are a match to TRBD1. The J segment lost 2 bases and the V segment lost 5 bases, leaving 5 bases of the junction unmatched. This CDR3 spans 14 amino acids. The germline gives CDR1 SNHLY, CDR2 FYNNEI. In DNA form, the CDR3 reads TGTGCCAGCAGTCCATGGACAGGGACCTACGAGCAGTACTTC. It translates to CASSPWTGTYEQYF.

This clonotype occurred a few times. The CDR3 end shows no conserved phenylalanine or tryptophan, and so a read error is likely. No DNA is shown, since the ends of the CDR3 on it are uncertain; the CDR3 is the one TCRdb lists. This chain connects TRBV12-3 or TRBV12-4 to TRBJ2-7; TRBD1, as called in the table, went unchecked against the DNA. Including both end residues, the CDR3 is 17 amino acids long. CDR3 sequence: CASSLTSQGVHGYTFGS.

Points on this clonotype: A read error is likely, as this CDR3 ends without the conserved phenylalanine or tryptophan. The DNA is omitted, as the CDR3 cannot be located on it reliably, and the CDR3 follows TCRdb's listing. The chain couples TRBV7-9 to TRBJ2-5; the table's D call, TRBD2, was not checked against the DNA. Looked up from germline, CDR1 is SEHNR and CDR2 is FQNEAQ (reference sequence). Ends included, the CDR3 has 15 residues. The CDR3 loop is CASSFQANSPLHFGN.

A note on this clonotype: Given the absence of the conserved phenylalanine or tryptophan at the CDR3 end, a read error is likely. It is unclear where the CDR3 begins or ends on the DNA, so no DNA is shown, and the CDR3 is as TCRdb lists it. The chain carries TRBV7-4 and TRBJ1-1. CDR1 and CDR2 (germline): SGHVT, SQSDAQ. The CDR3 numbers 17 amino acids, ends counted. CDR3 sequence: CASSPAGRIIHPSTSVR.

This clonotype counts as medium-sized (0.01 to 0.1%). The V and J genes are TRBV12-3 or TRBV12-4 and TRBJ2-4, with TRBD1 matching over 7 bases. This CDR3 has 19 residues. V trimming: 1 base; J trimming: 2 bases; junction bases outside the gene matches: 14. CDR3 amino acids: CASSLGGGTDRRPKNIQYF. CDR3 DNA sequence: TGTGCCAGCAGTTTAGGGGGTGGGACAGACCGACGGCCCAAAAACATTCAGTACTTC.

The chain carries TRBV5-1 and TRBJ1-4, with a possible D match to TRBD1 (6 bases). The germline V gene has CDR1 SGHRS and CDR2 YFSETQ. The CDR3 sequence is 15 residues long. The V end lost 0 bases, the J end lost 8 bases, and 14 bases lay between the germline ends. The CDR3 region is CASSLATGRGEKLFF. The CDR3 DNA sequence: TGCGCCAGCAGCTTGGCTACAGGGCGTGGGGAAAAACTGTTTTTT.

The V gene is TRBV6-5, the J gene TRBJ1-2, with TRBD1 as a possible D gene (5 bases). Trimming pared 2 bases from V and 6 bases from J, leaving 16 bases between. Per germline, CDR1 MNHEY and CDR2 SVGAGI. The CDR3 is 15 amino acids. The CDR3 loop is CASSYSRAGPNGYTF. As DNA, the CDR3 is TGTGCCAGCAGTTACAGTAGGGCAGGGCCGAATGGCTACACCTTC.

Ten or more counts support this clonotype. The chain carries TRBV3-1 and TRBJ2-3; D is uncertain. The V end lost 1 base, the J end lost 2 bases, and 1 base lay between the germline ends. Germline lookup yields CDR1 LGHDT and CDR2 YNNKEL (reference sequence). This CDR3 region has 12 residues. The CDR3 coding sequence is TGTGCCAGCAGCCAAGTCACAGATACGCAGTATTTT. Protein: CASSQVTDTQYF.

The gene calls are TRBV29-1 and TRBJ2-1, with a weak D call TRBD2 (6 bases). The J call may be mistaken, given a closer DNA end match to TRBJ2-5. This CDR3 region has 13 residues. CDR1 is SQVTM and CDR2 is ANQGSEA in the germline V gene. This chain's CDR3 is CSVDSGVVETQYF. For the CDR3, the DNA is TGCAGCGTTGATTCGGGGGTAGTGGAGACCCAGTACTTC.

As concerns this clonotype: As the CDR3 is not closed by the conserved phenylalanine or tryptophan, this likely results from a read error. No DNA is shown, since the ends of the CDR3 on it are uncertain; the CDR3 is the one TCRdb lists. The CDR3 is CASRFSPPGDLWMATPSVR. V gene TRBV6-4 combines with J gene TRBJ1-1; the D call in the table, TRBD1, was not verified against the DNA. The CDR3 length is 19 residues, termini included. Germline values: CDR1 MRHNA, CDR2 SNTAGT.

This clonotype was recorded many times. The chain employs TRBV27 and TRBJ2-7; TRBD2 might be the D (7 bases). Germline V gives CDR1 MNHEY, CDR2 SMNVEV (reference sequence). CDR3 length: 16 amino acids. Trimming shortened V by 9 bases and J by 0 bases, and 21 bases separated the two germline ends. As DNA, the CDR3 is TGTGCCAGTAAACGAGGGGGGGGCGCACCCTCCTACGAGCAGTACTTC. This gives the protein CASKRGGGAPSYEQYF.

This clonotype was seen at least ten times. This chain uses TRBV24-1 with TRBJ2-2, with D hard to call. V lost 7 bases to trimming and J lost 3 bases, with 5 bases between them. Germline values: CDR1 KGHDR, CDR2 SFDVKD. The CDR3 length is 12 residues. CDR3 amino acids: CATRQHTGELFF. The CDR3 nucleotides are TGTGCCACCAGACAACACACCGGGGAGCTGTTTTTT.

This clonotype is large within its sample. The chain uses TRBV7-8 and TRBJ2-3; TRBD2 might be the D (6 bases). Per germline, CDR1 SGHVS and CDR2 FQNEAQ. The V and J ends lost 5 bases and 2 bases respectively, with 20 bases between them. The CDR3 totals 17 residues. As DNA, the CDR3 is TGTGCCAGCAGCCCAACCACGACTAGAACAGTCACAGATACGCAGTATTTT. This codes for CASSPTTTRTVTDTQYF.

This clonotype rates as medium-sized. V gene TRBV7-2 combines with J gene TRBJ2-2; no reliable D call. The CDR3 is made up of 13 amino acids. The germline V gene has CDR1 SGHTA and CDR2 FQGNSA. Trimming removed 0 bases at V and 5 bases at J, with 4 bases between. The CDR3 loop reads CASSLAQTGELFF. CDR3 nucleotide sequence: TGTGCCAGCAGCTTAGCGCAGACCGGGGAGCTGTTTTTT.

This clonotype was counted only a few times. The chain couples TRBV27 to TRBJ2-1, with 8 nucleotides matching TRBD2. In germline, CDR1 is MNHEY, CDR2 SMNVEV (reference sequence). The ends lost 3 bases at V and 10 bases at J; junction bases unmatched: 11. This CDR3 is 15 amino acids long. The CDR3 DNA is TGTGCCAGCAGTTTCCAGCGGGGGACCTCCTACGAGCAGTTCTTC. Protein: CASSFQRGTSYEQFF.